A single T cell receptor (beta chain) is shown here with its context. Its antigen is undetermined. This entry comes from a study of cytomegalovirus exposure and HLA in healthy donors. The study's findings and limits: Most TCR beta V segments were productive about 90% or about 30% of the time in an earlier analysis. Later on, an analysis found that several of the most significant clusters appeared to be linked to common viral pathogens, which included parvovirus B19. Under in vitro conditions, three CMV-associated chains were confirmed as specific for CMV antigens.

PCR employed 60 Vbeta and 13 Jbeta primers. Authors' processing steps: Later reanalysis found around 84 million unique TCR beta chains, around 9.9 million of them shared. Data came from immunoSEQ multiplex PCR; TCRdb stores just in-frame clones and leaves some out. That table supplies the V and J calls and clone size; D and trimming were determined from the DNA. The sample includes roughly 100,000 clones, 76% seen only once; the top ten take 9% to 12%. Sample: PBMCs. The receptor's source is a woman between 18 and 30 years old in good health and CMV-seropositive.

The CDR3 nucleotides read TGTGCCAGCAGCGCCTATCATGCGGGTATAGGAAACATTCAGTACTTC. Translating gives CASSAYHAGIGNIQYF. The chain is built from TRBV7-8 and TRBJ2-4; a possible D gene is TRBD2 (5 bases). V was clipped by 5 bases and J by 6 bases, with 20 bases between them. The CDR3 consists of 16 residues. The V gene's germline CDR1 is SGHVS and CDR2 FQNEAQ. The whole variable domain, filled in from reference TRBV7-8 and TRBJ2-4, reads GAGVSQSPRYKVAKRGQDVALRCDPISGHVSLFWYQQALGQGPEFLTYFQNEAQLDKSGLPSDRFFAERPEGSVSTLKIQRTQQEDSAVYLCASSAYHAGIGNIQYFGAGTRLSVL.